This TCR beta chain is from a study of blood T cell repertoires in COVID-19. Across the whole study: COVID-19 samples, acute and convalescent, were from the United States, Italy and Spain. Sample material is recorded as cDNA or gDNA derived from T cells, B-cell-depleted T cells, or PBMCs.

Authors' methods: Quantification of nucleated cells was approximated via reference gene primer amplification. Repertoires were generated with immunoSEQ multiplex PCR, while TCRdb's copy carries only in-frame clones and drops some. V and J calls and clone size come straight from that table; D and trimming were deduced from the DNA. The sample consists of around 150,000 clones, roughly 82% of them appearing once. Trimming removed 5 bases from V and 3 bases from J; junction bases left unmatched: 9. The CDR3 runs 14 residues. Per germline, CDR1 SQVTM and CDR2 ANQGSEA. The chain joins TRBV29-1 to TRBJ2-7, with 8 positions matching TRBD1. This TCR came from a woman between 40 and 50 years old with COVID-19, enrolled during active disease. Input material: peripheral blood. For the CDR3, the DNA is TGCAGCGTTCCTCCGGGACAGGAGGACTACGAGCAGTACGTC. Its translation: CSVPPGQEDYEQYV.